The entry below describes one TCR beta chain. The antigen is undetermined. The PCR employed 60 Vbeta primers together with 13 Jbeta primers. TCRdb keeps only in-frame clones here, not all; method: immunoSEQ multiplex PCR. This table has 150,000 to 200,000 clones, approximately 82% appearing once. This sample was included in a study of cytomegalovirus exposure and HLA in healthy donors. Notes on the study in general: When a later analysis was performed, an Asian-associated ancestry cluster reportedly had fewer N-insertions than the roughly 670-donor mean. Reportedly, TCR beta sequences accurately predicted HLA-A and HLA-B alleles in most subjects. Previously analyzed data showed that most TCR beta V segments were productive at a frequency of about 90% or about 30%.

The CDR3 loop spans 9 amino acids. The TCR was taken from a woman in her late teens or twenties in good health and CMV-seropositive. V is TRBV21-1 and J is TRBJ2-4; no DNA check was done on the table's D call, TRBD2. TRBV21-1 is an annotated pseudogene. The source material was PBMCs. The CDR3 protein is CASSSKRVF. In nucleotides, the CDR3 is TGTGCCAGCAGCTCTAAGCGGGTATTC.